Below are 13 T cell receptor beta chains sequenced from a single sample in a study of blood T cell repertoires in COVID-19. The assay was immunoSEQ multiplex PCR, and TCRdb's table has in-frame clones only and misses some. The table shows 45,000 to 70,000 clones, with more than 60% occurring only once. Sequenced input: peripheral blood. These receptors all stem from a woman between 45 and 60 years old with active or convalescent COVID-19.

J is TRBJ1-5 and V is TRBV30; 9 bases line up with TRBD1. The CDR3 runs to 13 residues. V dropped 8 bases and J dropped 5; count of bases not matched to a gene: 7. From germline, CDR1 is GTSNPN and CDR2 SVGIG (reference sequence). CDR3 DNA sequence: TGTGCCGCTAGGGGACAGGGTGATCAGCCCCAGCATTTT. It translates to CAARGQGDQPQHF.

The V call is TRBV7-8, the J call TRBJ2-2; 8 bases match TRBD1. V was clipped by 0 bases and J by 5 bases; unmatched bases: 2. Germline CDR1 and CDR2: SGHVS and FQNEAQ. There are 15 residues in the CDR3. The CDR3 sequence: CASSLANRGTGELFF. Here the CDR3 DNA reads TGTGCCAGCAGCTTAGCCAACAGGGGGACCGGGGAGCTGTTTTTT.

This clone appeared a few times. The genes are TRBV3-1 (or the pseudogene TRBV3-2) and TRBJ2-5, with unresolved D. Trimming shortened V by 0 bases and J by 5 bases, and 13 bases separated the two germline ends. CDR3 length: 15 residues. From germline, CDR1 is LGHDT and CDR2 YNNKEL (reference sequence). CDR3 coding DNA: TGTGCCAGCAGCCAAGATCTACGCCGTCGGGAGACCCAGTACTTC. This translates into CASSQDLRRRETQYF.

The chain couples TRBV11-2 to TRBJ2-1, with 7 bases fitting TRBD1. V was pared by 8 bases and J by 3 bases, with 10 bases of the junction left unmatched. This CDR3 spans 15 amino acids. CDR1 is SGHAT, CDR2 FQNNGV, per germline. This CDR3 reads CASLHRDRSYNEQFF. The CDR3 DNA reads as TGTGCCAGCTTACACCGGGACAGAAGCTACAATGAGCAGTTCTTC.

V gene TRBV27 combines with J gene TRBJ1-4, with 7 bases aligning to TRBD1. The CDR3 is 14 residues long. J was trimmed by 7 bases and V by 6 bases; bases with no gene match: 8. Germline V gene data show CDR1 as MNHEY and CDR2 as SMNVEV (reference sequence). The chain's CDR3 is CASREQGIAEKLFF. The CDR3 region has the DNA TGTGCCAGCAGGGAACAGGGGATAGCTGAAAAACTGTTTTTT. Using reference TRBV27 and TRBJ1-4 for the parts outside the CDR3, the full variable domain is EAQVTQNPRYLITVTGKKLTVTCSQNMNHEYMSWYRQDPGLGLRQIYYSMNVEVTDKGDVPEGYKVSRKEKRNFPLILESPSPNQTSLYFCASREQGIAEKLFFGSGTQLSVL.

This clone was recorded a few times. The rearrangement joins TRBV7-9 to TRBJ1-2; TRBD1 is a possible D gene (5 bases). Trimming removed 5 bases at V and 0 bases at J, with 13 bases between. CDR3 length: 15 amino acids. Germline values: CDR1 SEHNR, CDR2 FQNEAQ (reference sequence). The DNA for the CDR3 is TGTGCCAGCAGCACCACGACAGTTACTAACTATGGCTACACCTTC. It specifies CASSTTTVTNYGYTF.

The genes are TRBV27 and TRBJ2-1; a weak D match, TRBD2 (6 bases). V shed 2 bases and J shed 12 bases, with 8 bases lying between them. The CDR3 has 11 amino acids. Germline CDR1 and CDR2: MNHEY and SMNVEV (reference sequence). For the CDR3, the DNA is TGTGCCAGCAGTTTAGGAGGGATGCAGTTCTTC. This translates into CASSLGGMQFF.

The chain employs TRBV18 and TRBJ2-4; 12 bases agree with TRBD1. This CDR3 has 16 amino acids. V lost 4 bases to trimming and J lost 5 bases; unmatched junction nucleotides: 6. Looked up from germline, CDR1 is KGHSH and CDR2 is LQKENI. CDR3 residues: CASSRGTGGVQNIQYF. In DNA form, the CDR3 reads TGTGCCAGCTCACGAGGGACAGGGGGCGTGCAAAACATTCAGTACTTC.

In DNA, the CDR3 is TGTGCCAGCAGCCCAGGACTAGCTTCCTACAATGAGCAGTTCTTC. Encoded protein: CASSPGLASYNEQFF. This rearrangement joins TRBV7-9 to TRBJ2-1, with 8 nucleotides matching TRBD2. Germline V gene lookup returns CDR1 SEHNR and CDR2 FQNEAQ (reference sequence). This CDR3 has 15 residues. The ends lost 5 bases at V and 1 base at J; junction bases unmatched: 4.

The chain combines TRBV3-1 (or the pseudogene TRBV3-2) with TRBJ2-5, with 12 bases identical to TRBD2. The CDR3 runs to 15 residues. The J segment lost 0 bases and the V segment lost 4 bases, leaving 0 bases of the junction unmatched. The germline V gene has CDR1 LGHDT and CDR2 YNNKEL (reference sequence). Written as DNA, the CDR3 is TGTGCCAGCAGCCGGACTAGCGGGAACCAAGAGACCCAGTACTTC. Translated, it gives CASSRTSGNQETQYF.

This chain connects TRBV9 to TRBJ1-6, with 7 bases identical to TRBD1. The CDR3 is made up of 12 amino acids. Per germline, CDR1 SGDLS and CDR2 YYNGEE. V was pared by 2 bases and J by 12 bases, with 2 bases of the junction left unmatched. The CDR3 DNA reads as TGTGCCAGCAGCGTCACAGGGGAACCCCTCCACTTT. Translation: CASSVTGEPLHF. The full variable domain, with the rest looked up from reference TRBV9 and TRBJ1-6, is DSGVTQTPKHLITATGQRVTLRCSPRSGDLSVYWYQQSLDQGLQFLIQYYNGEERAKGNILERFSAQQFPDLHSELNLSSLELGDSALYFCASSVTGEPLHFGNGTRLTVT.

The CDR3 DNA follows: TGTGCCATCAGCAAGGGGACAGGGGGCCTTTATAATTCACCCCTCCACTTT. This codes for CAISKGTGGLYNSPLHF. The chain has TRBV10-3 and TRBJ1-6, with 12 bases identical to TRBD1. The CDR3 has 17 residues. V was clipped by 6 bases and J by 4 bases; unmatched bases: 7. The germline V gene has CDR1 ENHRY and CDR2 SYGVKD.

This clone appeared many times. The V call is TRBV30, the J call TRBJ2-5, with 16 bases identical to TRBD2. J gave up 6 bases and V 2 bases, and 15 bases lay outside the gene matches. The CDR3 spans 19 residues. The germline gives CDR1 GTSNPN, CDR2 SVGIG (reference sequence). CDR3 nucleotides: TGTGCCTGGAGTTTCTCGGGACTAGCGGGAGGGCGTTTCGAAAAGACCCAGTACTTC. It yields the protein CAWSFSGLAGGRFEKTQYF.